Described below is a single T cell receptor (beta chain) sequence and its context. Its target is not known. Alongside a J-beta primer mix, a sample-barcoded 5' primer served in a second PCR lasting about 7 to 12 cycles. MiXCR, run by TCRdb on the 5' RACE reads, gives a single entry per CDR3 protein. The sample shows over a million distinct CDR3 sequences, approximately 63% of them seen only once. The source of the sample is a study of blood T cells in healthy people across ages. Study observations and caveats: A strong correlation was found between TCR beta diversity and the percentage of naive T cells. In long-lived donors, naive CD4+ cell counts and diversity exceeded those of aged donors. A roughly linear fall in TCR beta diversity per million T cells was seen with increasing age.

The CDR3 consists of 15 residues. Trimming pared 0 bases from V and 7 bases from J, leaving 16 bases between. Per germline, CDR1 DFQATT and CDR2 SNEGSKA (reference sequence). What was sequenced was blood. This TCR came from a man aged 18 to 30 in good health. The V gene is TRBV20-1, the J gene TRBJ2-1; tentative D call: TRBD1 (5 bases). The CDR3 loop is CSARDPAGHLNEQFF. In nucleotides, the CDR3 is TGCAGTGCTAGAGATCCGGCCGGACACCTAAATGAGCAGTTCTTC.